A selection of T cell receptor beta chains follows, all from one sample in a study of cytomegalovirus exposure and HLA in healthy donors. The data were produced by immunoSEQ multiplex PCR, yet TCRdb's version contains in-frame clones alone and is incomplete. The profile covers about 83,000 clones, with about four fifths appearing a single time and 1.5% to 2% taken by the ten largest. Sequencing was carried out using PBMCs. The receptor set was obtained from a woman aged 25 to 39 in good health and CMV-seronegative. CDR3s leave out the opening cysteine and the closing phenylalanine or tryptophan. The order of the fields is V gene, J gene, CDR3 length, CDR3 protein.

V gene: TRBV18; J gene: TRBJ1-3; CDR3 length: 11; CDR3 protein: ASSTGQGNTIY
V gene: TRBV19; J gene: TRBJ1-5; CDR3 length: 12; CDR3 protein: ASRSGGGNQPQH
V gene: TRBV4-1; J gene: NA; CDR3 length: 12; CDR3 protein: ASSHRTGGYEQY
V gene: TRBV30; J gene: TRBJ2-7; CDR3 length: 17; CDR3 protein: AWSVRMLAGGPGSYEQY
V gene: TRBV5-7; J gene: NA; CDR3 length: 14; CDR3 protein: ASSLDWSEGSYEQY
V gene: TRBV20-1; J gene: TRBJ1-1; CDR3 length: 9; CDR3 protein: SARGGTEAF
V gene: TRBV19; J gene: TRBJ2-3; CDR3 length: 15; CDR3 protein: ASSIVGLAGRTDTQY
V gene: TRBV4-2; J gene: TRBJ2-6; CDR3 length: 14; CDR3 protein: ASRGTVNSGANVLT
V gene: TRBV7-2; J gene: TRBJ1-1; CDR3 length: 11; CDR3 protein: ASSLDKNTEAF
V gene: TRBV5-6; J gene: TRBJ1-5; CDR3 length: 12; CDR3 protein: ASSLEGSNQPQH
V gene: TRBV6-5; J gene: TRBJ2-7; CDR3 length: 10; CDR3 protein: ASTMTGREQY
V gene: TRBV7-9; J gene: TRBJ1-1; CDR3 length: 15; CDR3 protein: ASSLRGRDRIDTEAF
V gene: TRBV10-3; J gene: TRBJ1-1; CDR3 length: 13; CDR3 protein: AISSLGTGGTEAF
V gene: TRBV19; J gene: TRBJ2-3; CDR3 length: 12; CDR3 protein: ASLGDPRENTQY
V gene: TRBV28; J gene: TRBJ2-5; CDR3 length: 13; CDR3 protein: ASSRQGKGAETQY
V gene: TRBV7-2; J gene: TRBJ2-7; CDR3 length: 13; CDR3 protein: ASSPSFPRSYEQY
V gene: TRBV6-9; J gene: TRBJ2-7; CDR3 length: 15; CDR3 protein: ASSPPGTSGISYEQY
V gene: TRBV25-1; J gene: TRBJ1-1; CDR3 length: 12; CDR3 protein: ASSEYSMSTEAF
V gene: TRBV5-5; J gene: TRBJ2-7; CDR3 length: 12; CDR3 protein: ASRLLGGSYEQY
V gene: TRBV9; J gene: TRBJ2-5; CDR3 length: 14; CDR3 protein: ASSVGVAGLQETQY
V gene: TRBV6-4; J gene: TRBJ2-3; CDR3 length: 17; CDR3 protein: ASLRAATSGRATTDTQY
V gene: TRBV28; J gene: TRBJ2-1; CDR3 length: 12; CDR3 protein: ASSFKRGYNEQF
V gene: TRBV15; J gene: TRBJ1-4; CDR3 length: 13; CDR3 protein: ATSRGGQGNEKLF
V gene: TRBV7-9; J gene: TRBJ1-1; CDR3 length: 13; CDR3 protein: ASSRTGLMNTEAF
V gene: TRBV5-1; J gene: TRBJ1-2; CDR3 length: 13; CDR3 protein: ASSLGRAGNYGYT
V gene: TRBV2; J gene: TRBJ1-5; CDR3 length: 12; CDR3 protein: ASSDGWGSQPQH
V gene: TRBV28; J gene: TRBJ2-7; CDR3 length: 14; CDR3 protein: ASSLFDRGYFYEQY
V gene: TRBV28; J gene: TRBJ1-1; CDR3 length: 13; CDR3 protein: ASSLDRLRNTEAF
V gene: TRBV6-5; J gene: TRBJ1-6; CDR3 length: 13; CDR3 protein: ASSTEQGRYSPLH
V gene: TRBV19; J gene: TRBJ2-7; CDR3 length: 11; CDR3 protein: ASADRLTYEQY
V gene: TRBV28; J gene: TRBJ2-3; CDR3 length: 14; CDR3 protein: ASSLLGAGRTDTQY
V gene: TRBV5-4; J gene: TRBJ2-6; CDR3 length: 14; CDR3 protein: ASSLNRGAGANVLT
V gene: TRBV28; J gene: TRBJ2-3; CDR3 length: 13; CDR3 protein: ASSYVSGRSDTQY
V gene: TRBV6-1; J gene: TRBJ2-7; CDR3 length: 12; CDR3 protein: ASSDQPTGNEQY
V gene: TRBV9; J gene: TRBJ2-3; CDR3 length: 12; CDR3 protein: ASSTRGDPDTQY
V gene: TRBV30; J gene: TRBJ2-7; CDR3 length: 12; CDR3 protein: AWSWLTSSYEQY
V gene: TRBV5-4; J gene: TRBJ2-2; CDR3 length: 13; CDR3 protein: ASSPRQGVTGELF
V gene: TRBV28; J gene: TRBJ1-2; CDR3 length: 12; CDR3 protein: ASSLGQGSYGYT
V gene: TRBV4-3; J gene: TRBJ2-3; CDR3 length: 14; CDR3 protein: ASSQEPGSSTDTQY
V gene: TRBV6-1; J gene: TRBJ2-7; CDR3 length: 13; CDR3 protein: ASRNMVGETYEQY
V gene: TRBV6-5; J gene: TRBJ2-2; CDR3 length: 13; CDR3 protein: ASSYSRQGAGELF
V gene: TRBV7-3; J gene: TRBJ1-1; CDR3 length: 12; CDR3 protein: ASSLGGAGTEAF
V gene: TRBV27; J gene: TRBJ2-7; CDR3 length: 14; CDR3 protein: ASSSSQGDLNYEQY
V gene: TRBV5-6; J gene: TRBJ2-3; CDR3 length: 10; CDR3 protein: ASSLVVDTQY
V gene: TRBV2; J gene: TRBJ2-2; CDR3 length: 13; CDR3 protein: ASREEGQGHGELF
V gene: TRBV2; J gene: TRBJ2-1; CDR3 length: 14; CDR3 protein: ASSPRTSGRWNEQF
V gene: TRBV6-6; J gene: TRBJ1-5; CDR3 length: 14; CDR3 protein: ASSYSSGQGYQPQH
V gene: TRBV4-1; J gene: TRBJ2-7; CDR3 length: 12; CDR3 protein: ASSQRESNYEQY
V gene: TRBV5-5; J gene: TRBJ2-2; CDR3 length: 13; CDR3 protein: ASSLLSGLAGELF
V gene: TRBV28; J gene: TRBJ2-1; CDR3 length: 12; CDR3 protein: ASSLQQVGNEQF
V gene: TRBV25-1; J gene: TRBJ2-2; CDR3 length: 11; CDR3 protein: ASSGLVAGELF
V gene: TRBV7-9; J gene: TRBJ2-1; CDR3 length: 10; CDR3 protein: ASSLFLGVQF
V gene: TRBV27; J gene: TRBJ2-7; CDR3 length: 14; CDR3 protein: ASSLSVGPHPYEQY
V gene: TRBV4-2; J gene: TRBJ2-3; CDR3 length: 12; CDR3 protein: ASSVRQGTDTQY
V gene: TRBV11-2; J gene: TRBJ2-7; CDR3 length: 13; CDR3 protein: ASSPPKSTRREQY
V gene: TRBV2; J gene: TRBJ2-5; CDR3 length: 12; CDR3 protein: ASSGRAYLETQY